These 6 T cell receptor beta chains were sequenced from one sample in a study of blood T cells in healthy people across ages. Alongside a J-beta primer mix, a sample-barcoded 5' primer served in a second PCR lasting about 7 to 12 cycles. TCRdb re-derived calls from the 5' RACE reads in MiXCR, one entry per CDR3 protein. The sample comprises 1 million or so distinct CDR3 sequences, under 45% of which are singletons, and 18% rests with the top ten. Sequenced: blood. The receptor set was obtained from an older woman in good health.

The chain is built from TRBV6-8 and TRBJ2-3; 8 bases align to TRBD2. Trimming cost V 5 bases and J 1 base; bases outside gene matches: 2. The germline gives CDR1 MNHGY, CDR2 SAAAGT. The CDR3 extends over 14 amino acids. The DNA of the CDR3 is TGTGCCAGCAGTCAGCGGGAGCGCACAGATACGCAGTATTTT. Its protein is CASSQRERTDTQYF.

The rearrangement links TRBV5-1 to TRBJ2-3, with a tentative D call TRBD2 (6 bases). The CDR3 length is 16 residues. The V end was cut by 0 bases, the J end by 2 bases, with 13 bases between. CDR1 and CDR2 (germline): SGHRS, YFSETQ. CDR3 amino acids: CASSLARASDTDTQYF. Here the CDR3 DNA reads TGCGCCAGCAGCTTGGCGCGGGCTAGCGACACAGATACGCAGTATTTT.

As for this clonotype: The junction shows a germline mismatch at one end, possibly a read error. The V gene is TRBV5-1, the J gene TRBJ2-1; 11 bases map to TRBD2. Germline CDR1 and CDR2: SGHRS and YFSETQ. CDR3 length equals 17 residues. CDR3 DNA sequence: TGCGCCAGCAGATACGGGTCACTAGCGGGAGACTACTATGAGCAGTTCTTC. Translation: CASRYGSLAGDYYEQFF.

The sample holds a few counts of this clonotype. This chain uses TRBV27 with TRBJ1-1; the D is unclear. CDR3 size: 13 residues. Germline V gene sequence: CDR1 MNHEY, CDR2 SMNVEV (reference sequence). Trimming shortened V by 3 bases and J by 5 bases, and 10 bases separated the two germline ends. The chain's CDR3 is CASSFGPGTEAFF. The DNA of the CDR3 is TGTGCCAGCAGTTTCGGCCCGGGGACTGAAGCTTTCTTT.

This chain links TRBV29-1 with TRBJ1-4, with no clear D. V lost 5 bases, J lost 3 bases, and 16 bases lay in between. From germline, CDR1 is SQVTM and CDR2 ANQGSEA. The CDR3 is 15 amino acids. The CDR3 DNA is TGCAGCGTTCGACGTGGAATCGCAGCTAATGAAAAACTGTTTTTT. Residues: CSVRRGIAANEKLFF.

V gene TRBV6-6 combines with J gene TRBJ2-3; TRBD2 is a possible D gene (6 bases). The CDR3 is 11 amino acids. The V gene's germline CDR1 is MNHNY and CDR2 SVGAGI (reference sequence). Trimming cost V 4 bases and J 11 bases, with 10 bases left between them. The CDR3 loop is CASSLAGLQYF. The CDR3 region has the DNA TGTGCCAGCAGTTTGGCGGGACTGCAGTATTTT.